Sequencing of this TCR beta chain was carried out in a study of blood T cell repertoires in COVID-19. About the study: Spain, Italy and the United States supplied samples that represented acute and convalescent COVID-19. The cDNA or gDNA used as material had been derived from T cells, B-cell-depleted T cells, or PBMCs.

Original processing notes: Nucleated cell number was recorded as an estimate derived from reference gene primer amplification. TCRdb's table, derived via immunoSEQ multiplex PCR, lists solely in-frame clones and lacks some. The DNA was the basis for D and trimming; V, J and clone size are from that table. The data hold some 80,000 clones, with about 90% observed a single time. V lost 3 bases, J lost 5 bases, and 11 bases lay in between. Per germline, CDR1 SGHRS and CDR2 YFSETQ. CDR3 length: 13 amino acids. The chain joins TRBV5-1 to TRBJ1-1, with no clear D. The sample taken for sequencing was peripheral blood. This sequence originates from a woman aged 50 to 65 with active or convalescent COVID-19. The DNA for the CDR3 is TGCGCCAGCAGCTCATACCGGGAGACTGAAGCTTTCTTT. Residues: CASSSYRETEAFF.